These T cell receptor beta chains were read from a single sample in a study of blood T cell repertoires in COVID-19. The data were produced by immunoSEQ multiplex PCR, yet TCRdb's version contains in-frame clones alone and is incomplete. In the table there are tens of thousands of clones, 86% of which are singletons. The sample consisted of peripheral blood. The receptors come from a human donor in a cohort sampled during active COVID-19. The CDR3 runs from the conserved cysteine through the conserved F or W. The D gene is left open where the match is weak. Some rows have no size entry. The others give once, few or many, or a class for an expanded clone.

-,TRBJ2-1,TRBD2,TRBV7-3,TGTGCCAGCAGCTTACGGCCTAGCGGGGGGTACAATGAGCAGTTCTTC,CASSLRPSGGYNEQFF
-,TRBJ1-2,-,TRBV2,TGTGCCAGCAGGTCATCCAGGAATAACTATGGCTACACCTTC,CASRSSRNNYGYTF
-,TRBJ2-7,TRBD1,TRBV10-3,TGTGCCATCAGCCGGACAGGAAGGGACGAGCAGTACTTC,CAISRTGRDEQYF
-,TRBJ2-6,TRBD1,TRBV5-1,TGCGCCAGCAGCCCCCAGGCGACAGGGCGGAAATCTGGGGCCAACGTCCTGACTTTC,CASSPQATGRKSGANVLTF
few,TRBJ1-5,-,TRBV7-2,TGTGCCAGCAGCTCCACAGGGAACCAGCCCCAGCATTTT,CASSSTGNQPQHF
-,TRBJ2-1,TRBD2,TRBV9,TGTGCCAGCAGCGCCACTAGCGGGGGGGCCGGTGAGCAGTTCTTC,CASSATSGGAGEQFF
-,TRBJ2-7,-,TRBV7-3,TGTGCCAGCAGCTTAGACGGGAACTACGAGCAGTACTTC,CASSLDGNYEQYF
-,TRBJ1-5,TRBD1,TRBV2,TGTGCCAGCAGTGAGGACAGGGGAAATCAGCCCCAGCATTTT,CASSEDRGNQPQHF
-,TRBJ2-2,-,TRBV5-4,TGTGCCAGCAGCCTGGGCGGCACCGGGGAGCTGTTTTTT,CASSLGGTGELFF
-,TRBJ1-1,-,TRBV4-2,TGTGCCAGCAGCCAAGAGGGCGGGGGGACTGAAGCTTTCTTT,CASSQEGGGTEAFF
few,TRBJ1-3,-,TRBV15,TGTGCCACCAGCCCCAGGGGTCCGGCTGGAAACACCATATATTTT,CATSPRGPAGNTIYF
once,TRBJ2-7,-,TRBV3-1/TRBV3-2,TGTGCCAGCTCTAAAGACCGTTCAGTTGGAGGCAGTGTTTGGCAGTACTTC,CASSKDRSVGGSVWQYF
-,TRBJ1-1,TRBD1,TRBV29-1,TGCAGCGTTGACAGGGGGAGAAGCACTGAAGCTTTCTTT,CSVDRGRSTEAFF
-,TRBJ1-5,TRBD1,TRBV5-5,TGTGCCAGCAGCTACCTAACAGGGGGCAATCAGCCCCAGCATTTT,CASSYLTGGNQPQHF
once,TRBJ2-5,-,TRBV15,TGTGCCACCAGCTTACGGTTCCAAGAGACCCAGTACTTC,CATSLRFQETQYF
-,TRBJ1-2,-,TRBV6-6,TGTGCCAGCAGCACCGACAGCTATGGCTACACCTTC,CASSTDSYGYTF
-,TRBJ1-2,TRBD1,TRBV6-5,TGTGCCAGCAGAGTGGGACAGGGATCAGACTATGGCTACACCTTC,CASRVGQGSDYGYTF
-,TRBJ2-1,TRBD2,TRBV12-5,TGTGCTAGTGGAAGACTAGCGGGAGGACGCTACAATGAGCAGTTCTTC,CASGRLAGGRYNEQFF
-,TRBJ2-4,TRBD2,TRBV20-1,TGCAGTGCTAGTAGGGAGGGCAAAAACATTCAGTACTTC,CSASREGKNIQYF
-,TRBJ1-2,-,TRBV5-4,TGTGCCAGCAGCTCCCCGACTGGCTATGGCTACACCTTC,CASSSPTGYGYTF
-,TRBJ2-2,-,TRBV5-5,TGTGCCAGCAGCAAGGACGACAGAGCCACCGGGGAGCTGTTTTTT,CASSKDDRATGELFF
-,TRBJ1-5,TRBD1,TRBV4-2,TGTGCCAGCAGCCAAGATAGAAGGGGGCGTCAGCCCCAGCATTTT,CASSQDRRGRQPQHF
-,TRBJ2-3,TRBD2,TRBV29-1,TGCAGCGTTTTACTAGCGGCAGATACGCAGTATTTT,CSVLLAADTQYF
-,TRBJ2-7,-,TRBV19,TGTGCCAGTAGTGAACAGGGTGCCGGGCAGTACTTC,CASSEQGAGQYF
-,TRBJ2-3,TRBD2,TRBV4-2,TGTGCCAGCAGCCAACCGGGACTAGCGGGAGTAGATACGCAGTATTTT,CASSQPGLAGVDTQYF
-,TRBJ1-6,-,TRBV27,TGTGCCAGCAGTTTACCAAATCGCGGGACGGAGATTGATTCACCCCTCCACTTT,CASSLPNRGTEIDSPLHF
-,TRBJ2-7,-,TRBV19,TGTGCCAGTGCAGGGGCCTACGAGCAGTACTTC,CASAGAYEQYF
-,TRBJ2-1,-,TRBV4-1,TGCGCCAGCAGCCAAGACCGGGTAGCGGCGTACAATGAGCAGTTCTTC,CASSQDRVAAYNEQFF
few,TRBJ1-3,-,TRBV15,TGTGCCACCAGTAGCTACTCTGGAAACACCATATATTTT,CATSSYSGNTIYF
few,TRBJ1-3,-,TRBV4-1,TGCGCCAGCAGCCAAGATCCACCACCGGGTGGAAACACCATATATTTT,CASSQDPPPGGNTIYF
-,TRBJ1-1,TRBD1,TRBV6-5,TGTGCCAGCAGTTCCGCTACAGGGGTAGTGAACACTGAAGCTTTCTTT,CASSSATGVVNTEAFF
few,TRBJ2-7,TRBD1,TRBV6-5,TGTGCCAGCAGTTACAGGGGACAGGGTTCCTACGAGCAGTACTTC,CASSYRGQGSYEQYF
-,TRBJ1-6,TRBD1,TRBV9,TGTGCCAGCAGCCTGGGGACAGGGCAGTTTAAGGATTCACCCCTCCACTTT,CASSLGTGQFKDSPLHF
once,TRBJ2-6,TRBD1,TRBV9,TGTGCCAGCAGCACCCGGACAGGGAAAGAGTATGGGGCCAACGTCCTGACTTTC,CASSTRTGKEYGANVLTF
-,TRBJ1-4,-,TRBV10-3,TGTGCCATCAGTGATGGAGGACCTAATGAAAAACTGTTTTTT,CAISDGGPNEKLFF
-,TRBJ1-1,-,TRBV29-1,TGCACCTACGCCCAGGGAAGTTTCGCTGAAGCTTTCTTT,CTYAQGSFAEAFF
-,TRBJ1-3,TRBD1,TRBV7-6,TGTGCCAGCAGCCCGGGACAGATTGGGGGAAACACCATATATTTT,CASSPGQIGGNTIYF
-,TRBJ2-3,-,TRBV7-9,TGTGCCAGCAGCCCAGGGGCAGGGAACCTCGATACGCAGTATTTT,CASSPGAGNLDTQYF
-,TRBJ2-3,-,TRBV5-4,TGTGCCAGCAGCTTGGACGCCGGAGATACGCAGTATTTT,CASSLDAGDTQYF
-,TRBJ2-4,-,TRBV6-5,TGTGCCAGCAGGGGGACAGCGGGCATTCAGTACTTC,CASRGTAGIQYF
-,TRBJ1-2,-,TRBV2,TGTGCCAGCAGTGAACAGGGGTTTAACTATGGCTACACCTTC,CASSEQGFNYGYTF
-,TRBJ1-2,-,TRBV18,TGTGCCGGCTCACCACGTGAGGTCGGCTATGGCTACACCTTC,CAGSPREVGYGYTF